This entry lists 10 T cell receptor beta chains sequenced from one sample in a study of identical twins. TCRdb used MiXCR to reprocess the 5' RACE reads, holding one entry per CDR3 protein. The data show about 530,000 distinct CDR3 sequences, with approximately 20% seen just once and roughly 0.5% held by the top ten. These same data were also listed under a study on yellow fever vaccine responses in identical twins.

The sequencing sample was made of CD4+ T cells sorted from blood. These receptor sequences come from a woman between 18 and 30 years old in good health.

This clonotype was picked up a small number of times. The J gene is TRBJ2-7, the V gene TRBV11-2; 14 positions agree with TRBD2. CDR3 length: 18 amino acids. CDR1 SGHAT and CDR2 FQNNGV come from the germline V gene. The V and J ends lost 3 bases and 3 bases, in that order; junction bases with no gene match: 10. The CDR3 here is CASSFRTSGRFLYYEQYF. Written as DNA, the CDR3 is TGTGCCAGCAGCTTCCGGACTAGCGGGAGGTTCCTTTACTACGAGCAGTACTTC.

This sequence joins TRBV6-5 and TRBJ2-2; D not resolved. Germline V gene data show CDR1 as MNHEY and CDR2 as SVGAGI. This CDR3 contains 13 residues. Between the trimmed V and J ends, which lost 1 base and 8 bases, there was a span of 8 bases. For the CDR3, the DNA is TGTGCCAGCAGTTACTTTGGCTCGGGGGAGCTGTTTTTT. Translated, it gives CASSYFGSGELFF.

The chain has TRBV6-2 or TRBV6-3 and TRBJ1-4, with D unclear. Germline V gene lookup returns CDR1 MNHEY and CDR2 SVGEGT. V was trimmed by 6 bases and J by 8 bases, leaving 7 bases between them. This CDR3 has 11 amino acids. The CDR3 coding sequence is TGTGCCAGCAGACGAAGAGAAAAACTGTTTTTT. It is translated as CASRRREKLFF.

This chain uses TRBV10-3 with TRBJ2-1, with 12 positions matching TRBD2. V lost 5 bases, J lost 7 bases, and 6 bases stayed unmatched. In germline, CDR1 is ENHRY, CDR2 SYGVKD. This CDR3 comprises 15 residues. The CDR3 nucleotides read TGTGCCATCAGTAAGACTAGCGGGAGTCCGAATGAGCAGTTCTTC. Its protein is CAISKTSGSPNEQFF.

There are a few counts of this clonotype. V gene TRBV5-1 combines with J gene TRBJ2-1; D might be TRBD2 (6 bases). The germline gives CDR1 SGHRS, CDR2 YFSETQ. This CDR3 contains 15 residues. Trimming removed 4 bases at V and 6 bases at J, with 17 bases between. CDR3 nucleotide sequence: TGCGCCAGCAGCCCGGACTACCTTCCGGGCAATGAGCAGTTCTTC. Encoded protein: CASSPDYLPGNEQFF.

V usage is TRBV2 and J usage is TRBJ1-2; tentative D call: TRBD1 (6 bases). Germline CDR1 and CDR2: SNHLY and FYNNEI. There are 14 residues in the CDR3. V lost 3 bases to trimming and J lost 4 bases, with 12 bases between them. The CDR3 spells CASSDRGGGYGYTF. In DNA form, the CDR3 reads TGTGCCAGCAGTGATCGAGGGGGAGGCTATGGCTACACCTTC. The variable domain in full, with the rest retrieved from reference TRBV2 and TRBJ1-2, is EPEVTQTPSHQVTQMGQEVILRCVPISNHLYFYWYRQILGQKVEFLVSFYNNEISEKSEIFDDQFSVERPDGSNFTLKIRSTKLEDSAMYFCASSDRGGGYGYTFGSGTRLTVV.

This clonotype was found a few times. The genes are TRBV3-1 and TRBJ1-2; tentative D call: TRBD1 (5 bases). This CDR3 comprises 14 residues. CDR1 LGHDT and CDR2 YNNKEL come from the germline V gene (reference sequence). Trimming stripped 0 bases from V and 8 bases from J, with 13 bases between. The CDR3 reads CASSQDAGSAGYTF. The CDR3 DNA reads as TGTGCCAGCAGCCAAGACGCAGGGTCGGCGGGCTACACCTTC.

The chain couples TRBV28 to TRBJ2-7, with D maybe TRBD2 (5 bases). The CDR3 loop spans 15 amino acids. Germline V gene data show CDR1 as MDHEN and CDR2 as SYDVKM. V was trimmed by 6 bases and J by 2 bases, leaving 17 bases between them. The CDR3 loop is CASSSHSGGTYEQYF. The DNA of the CDR3 is TGTGCCAGCAGCAGTCATTCAGGAGGTACCTACGAGCAGTACTTC.

The chain is built from TRBV18 and TRBJ2-7; D may be TRBD1 (6 bases). V shed 0 bases and J shed 4 bases, with 10 bases lying between them. This CDR3 region has 14 residues. Germline V gene data show CDR1 as KGHSH and CDR2 as LQKENI. The CDR3 DNA is TGTGCCAGCTCACCACCGGGACACCCATACGAGCAGTACTTC. This codes for CASSPPGHPYEQYF.

This clonotype was seen at least ten times. The V and J genes are TRBV5-1 and TRBJ2-7; D uncertain. Germline CDR1 is SGHRS and CDR2 is YFSETQ. Trimming removed 4 bases from V and 5 bases from J, with 7 bases in between. The CDR3 runs to 11 residues. The CDR3 is CASSQFDEQYF. In DNA, the CDR3 is TGCGCCAGCAGCCAGTTTGACGAGCAGTACTTC.